The following is a TCR beta chain sequence with its context. Its target is unknown. Cohort: HPV-negative, locally advanced oral cavity squamous cell carcinoma patients. The sample belongs to a study of neoadjuvant anti-PD-1 for oral cavity cancer. Across the whole study: Before surgery, most patients got three to four biweekly 3 mg/kg nivolumab doses. Non-progressing patients received a fourth nivolumab dose near day 43, then surgery on days 50-56.

Trimming pared 0 bases from V and 1 base from J, leaving 7 bases between. The CDR3 loop spans 14 amino acids. The germline CDR1 and CDR2 sequences are SGDLS and YYNGEE. Generated by immunoSEQ multiplex PCR, the TCRdb table keeps only in-frame clones and is missing some. Here the sample spans around 5,000 clones, about three fifths being singletons. The study's findings and limits: Post-treatment tumors with larger preexisting clones showed more shrinkage.

The TCR sequence derives from a person between 35 and 79 years old with oral cavity squamous cell carcinoma. This rearrangement joins TRBV9 to TRBJ1-1; D unclear. Sequences were derived from tumor tissue, sampled before nivolumab (anti-PD-1) treatment. The CDR3 loop reads CASSVDAGNTEAFF. CDR3 DNA sequence: TGTGCCAGCAGCGTAGATGCGGGGAACACTGAAGCTTTCTTT.